Below are 10 T cell receptor beta chains sequenced from a single sample in a study of cytomegalovirus exposure and HLA in healthy donors. Sequencing was performed with immunoSEQ multiplex PCR; in TCRdb, only in-frame clones are kept and a portion is missing. The repertoire holds some 140,000 clones, with approximately 87% as singletons. Sequenced input: PBMCs. The receptors derive from a man aged 18 to 30 in good health and CMV-seronegative.

The chain links TRBV6-5 to TRBJ1-1; tentative D call: TRBD1 (5 bases). CDR1 is MNHEY and CDR2 is SVGAGI in the germline V gene. This CDR3 spans 14 amino acids. V dropped 11 bases and J dropped 1 base, with 17 bases sitting between them. CDR3 residues: CAVTRGESNTEAFF. CDR3 nucleotides: TGTGCCGTCACCCGGGGGGAATCGAACACTGAAGCTTTCTTT.

The chain links TRBV10-1 to TRBJ2-7, with TRBD1 matching 7 bases. Per germline, CDR1 WNHNN and CDR2 SYGVQD (reference sequence). The CDR3 totals 14 residues. V shed 3 bases and J 3 bases; nucleotides not matched to a gene: 5. The CDR3 sequence: CASSDAAGGYEQYF. CDR3 sequence (DNA): TGCGCCAGCAGTGATGCGGCAGGGGGCTACGAGCAGTACTTC.

This chain uses TRBV9 with TRBJ1-4, with TRBD1 as a possible D gene (5 bases). Germline values: CDR1 SGDLS, CDR2 YYNGEE. This CDR3 region has 15 residues. V dropped 3 bases and J dropped 6 bases, with 15 bases sitting between them. The CDR3 is CASSGGAELDEKLFF. The DNA of the CDR3 is TGTGCCAGCAGCGGCGGGGCGGAATTGGATGAAAAACTGTTTTTT.

A single count supports this clone. This chain uses TRBV7-2 with TRBJ2-1; TRBD2 aligns across 8 bases. There are 19 residues in the CDR3. CDR1 is SGHTA and CDR2 is FQGNSA in the germline V gene. J was trimmed by 1 base and V by 5 bases; bases with no gene match: 16. The CDR3 loop is CASSPKAGVGGSSYNEQFF. The CDR3 DNA reads as TGTGCCAGCAGCCCAAAAGCGGGAGTCGGGGGATCGTCCTACAATGAGCAGTTCTTC.

In nucleotides, the CDR3 is TGTGCCACCTTCCTAGTGGCAGATACGCAGTATTTT. Protein product: CATFLVADTQYF. This chain links TRBV21-1 with TRBJ2-3; the listed D gene, TRBD2, was not tested against the DNA. TRBV21-1 counts as a pseudogene. The length of the CDR3 is 12 residues.

The chain employs TRBV6-6 and TRBJ2-7; TRBD2 agrees at 7 bases. J gave up 2 bases and V 5 bases, and 3 bases lay outside the gene matches. The CDR3 contains 13 residues. Per germline, CDR1 MNHNY and CDR2 SVGAGI (reference sequence). DNA of the CDR3: TGTGCCAGCAGTCCGGGGACTACCTACGAGCAGTACTTC. Residues: CASSPGTTYEQYF.

This CDR3 reads CASSSRERLGTEAFF. In DNA form, the CDR3 reads TGTGCCAGTAGTAGTCGCGAAAGACTGGGCACTGAAGCTTTCTTT. The J gene is TRBJ1-1, the V gene TRBV19; D unresolved. Per the germline V gene, CDR1 is LNHDA and CDR2 is SQIVND (reference sequence). V was pared by 4 bases and J by 4 bases, with 16 bases between. The CDR3 loop spans 15 amino acids. Looking up the rest from reference TRBV19 and TRBJ1-1 gives the full variable domain: DGGITQSPKYLFRKEGQNVTLSCEQNLNHDAMYWYRQDPGQGLRLIYYSQIVNDFQKGDIAEGYSVSREKKESFPLTVTSAQKNPTAFYLCASSSRERLGTEAFFGQGTRLTVV.

V usage is TRBV28 and J usage is TRBJ2-7; D is uncertain. This CDR3 comprises 12 residues. V was shortened by 3 bases and J by 4 bases, with 7 bases between the two germline ends. The germline gives CDR1 MDHEN, CDR2 SYDVKM. CDR3 in amino acids: CASSLYGYEQYF. In DNA form, the CDR3 reads TGTGCCAGCAGTTTGTACGGTTACGAGCAGTACTTC.

This clone has a handful of counts. The chain recombines TRBV5-6 with TRBJ2-7, with a weak D call TRBD1 (5 bases). With 0 bases removed from V and 1 base from J, the gap between germline ends came to 14 bases. This CDR3 has 16 residues. The germline CDR1 and CDR2 sequences are SGHDT and YYEEEE. The CDR3 is CASSLAGLAGSYEQYF. CDR3 in DNA: TGTGCCAGCAGCTTGGCCGGCTTAGCAGGGTCCTACGAGCAGTACTTC.

CDR3 DNA sequence: TGTGCCAGCTCACCGATCGGACAGGGGGCCGGTGAGACCCAGTACTTC. Translating gives CASSPIGQGAGETQYF. The chain uses TRBV18 and TRBJ2-5; 11 nucleotides line up with TRBD1. This CDR3 region has 16 residues. Germline V gene data show CDR1 as KGHSH and CDR2 as LQKENI. Losses at the gene ends were 3 bases for V and 5 bases for J; bases not matched to a gene: 8.